Shown below are 9 T cell receptor beta chains from a single sample sequenced in a study of response to subunit inactivated influenza vaccine. Using its own MiXCR run on the RT-PCR reads, TCRdb lists one record per CDR3 protein. This sample yields roughly 670,000 distinct CDR3 sequences, of which 14% are seen a single time; 7.5% to 8% belongs to the top ten. The material was PBMCs from blood, obtained around 15 days before vaccination. The receptors derive from a man aged 50-60 years who received an inactivated influenza vaccine.

The chain couples TRBV6-1 to TRBJ2-2; 7 nucleotides match TRBD1. Germline V gene lookup returns CDR1 MNHNS and CDR2 SASEGT. The CDR3 has 14 amino acids. The J segment lost 3 bases and the V segment lost 6 bases, leaving 4 bases of the junction unmatched. CDR3 nucleotides: TGTGCCAGCAGGAATACAGGGGACACCGGGGAGCTGTTTTTT. Translated, it gives CASRNTGDTGELFF.

Notes on this clonotype: Compared with germline, one end of the junction differs, possibly owing to a read error. This chain joins TRBV24-1 and TRBJ2-2; maybe TRBD1 (6 bases). The germline V gene encodes CDR1 KGHDR and CDR2 SFDVKD. CDR3 length: 16 residues. The CDR3 coding sequence is TGTGCCACCAGTGATTCGAGCAGGGGAAACACCCGGGAGCTGTTTTTT. Protein sequence: CATSDSSRGNTRELFF.

The chain's CDR3 is CASSQDWTSNEQFF. As DNA, the CDR3 is TGTGCCAGCAGCCAAGATTGGACTAGCAATGAGCAGTTCTTC. The chain is built from TRBV3-1 and TRBJ2-1, with 7 bases aligning to TRBD2. The J segment lost 6 bases and the V segment lost 0 bases, leaving 2 bases of the junction unmatched. Per the germline V gene, CDR1 is LGHDT and CDR2 is YNNKEL (reference sequence). The CDR3 length is 14 residues.

This clonotype has just one count. The chain combines TRBV4-2 with TRBJ2-3; 10 bases match TRBD2. CDR1 and CDR2 from the germline V gene are LGHNA and YNFKEQ. Losses at the gene ends were 4 bases for V and 8 bases for J; bases not matched to a gene: 12. The CDR3 is made up of 16 amino acids. The CDR3 region has the DNA TGTGCCAGCAGCCCTTTAGGTACTAGCGGGGAAGCTACGCAGTATTTT. It yields the protein CASSPLGTSGEATQYF.

The rearrangement links TRBV20-1 to TRBJ2-4; D gene uncertain. CDR1 DFQATT and CDR2 SNEGSKA come from the germline V gene (reference sequence). This CDR3 has 16 amino acids. Deletions cut 6 bases from V and 2 bases from J, with 20 bases between. The chain's CDR3 is CSARDRMRTSKNIQYF. Written as DNA, the CDR3 is TGCAGTGCCCGTGATCGGATGCGGACCTCCAAAAACATTCAGTACTTC.

This clonotype was found many times. The chain is built from TRBV28 and TRBJ2-2, with D possibly TRBD2 on 5 matching bases. The germline V and J ends were trimmed by 7 bases and 4 bases, with 7 bases remaining between them. The CDR3 has 12 residues. Germline loops: CDR1 MDHEN, CDR2 SYDVKM. This CDR3 is CASTRVTGELFF. The CDR3 DNA reads TGTGCCAGCACGCGGGTCACCGGGGAGCTGTTTTTT. Drawing the rest from reference TRBV28 and TRBJ2-2, the complete variable domain is DVKVTQSSRYLVKRTGEKVFLECVQDMDHENMFWYRQDPGLGLRLIYFSYDVKMKEKGDIPEGYSVSREKKERFSLILESASTNQTSMYLCASTRVTGELFFGEGSRLTVL.

Concerning this clonotype: This may be a read error: a much more frequent sequence differs by one nucleotide. The chain couples TRBV5-1 to TRBJ2-7, with 8 bases matching TRBD1. J lost 2 bases, V lost 5 bases, and 3 bases had no gene match. This CDR3 is 13 amino acids long. Germline CDR1 is SGHRS and CDR2 is YFSETQ. As DNA, the CDR3 is TGCGCCAGCAGGCAGGGACAGGCCTACGAGCAGTACTTC. It is translated as CASRQGQAYEQYF.

At least ten counts were recorded for this clonotype. The chain couples TRBV11-2 to TRBJ2-2; 7 bases fit TRBD2. V shed 5 bases, J shed 6 bases, and the junction held 9 bases outside the gene matches. This CDR3 has 15 amino acids. CDR1 is SGHAT, CDR2 FQNNGV, per germline. The DNA of the CDR3 is TGTGCCAGCAGCCTTAGCGGGTACAAGGCCGGGGAGCTGTTTTTT. Amino acid sequence: CASSLSGYKAGELFF.

The CDR3 DNA reads TGCGCCAGCAGCCCTCATGAAGATACGCAGTATTTT. Translated: CASSPHEDTQYF. The V call is TRBV5-1, the J call TRBJ2-3; D is unclear. Trimming cost V 4 bases and J 5 bases, with 8 bases left between them. The germline gives CDR1 SGHRS, CDR2 YFSETQ. This CDR3 has 12 amino acids.